This TCR beta chain was found in a study of cytomegalovirus exposure and HLA in healthy donors. The table lists this clone with a count of one. No antigen is known for it. The V end was cut by 2 bases, the J end by 0 bases, with 21 bases between. Germline loops: CDR1 MNHEY, CDR2 SMNVEV (reference sequence). The CDR3 length is 19 residues. The repertoire was sequenced with immunoSEQ multiplex PCR; TCRdb's copy has only in-frame clones and lacks some. The data contain about 340,000 clones, around 86% of them seen just once; the ten biggest clones take up approximately 0.84%. Findings and limits, study-wide: Accounts indicate the classifier identified cytomegalovirus status with strong specificity and sensitivity. According to a later analysis, TCR clusters from the first cohort tended to co-occur in the 110 or so validation repertoires. The study found most TCR sequences rare, yet found some public TCRs in many donors.

Material: PBMCs. This chain connects TRBV27 to TRBJ2-3, with D unresolved. This receptor was taken from a woman under 30 in good health and CMV-seronegative. In nucleotides, the CDR3 is TGTGCCAGCAGTTTAGAGCCTGCCAGGCCCGGCTCTAGCACAGATACGCAGTATTTT. Its translation: CASSLEPARPGSSTDTQYF.